A selection of T cell receptor beta chains follows, all from one sample in a study of blood T cell repertoires in COVID-19. Libraries were prepared by immunoSEQ multiplex PCR; TCRdb keeps only in-frame clonotypes and omits some of them. The table shows roughly 300,000 clones, with 80% to 90% occurring only once. The sample comprised PBMCs or T cells enriched from blood (not recorded which). All receptors come from a woman younger than 30 who had recovered from COVID-19. Both conserved end residues are part of each CDR3.

>TRBV20-1|TRBJ2-7
CSASLGGILSYEQYF
>TRBV6-5|TRBJ1-1
CASSYSVTANTEAFF
>TRBV30|TRBJ2-1
CAWREDSYNEQFF
>TRBV7-7|TRBJ2-7
CASSFRDREDYEQYF
>TRBV5-1|TRBJ1-5
CASSLAQGDQPQHF
>TRBV3-1/TRBV3-2|TRBJ2-7
CASSLEAGVNYEQYF
>TRBV20-1|TRBJ1-2
CSASLHSYGYTF
>TRBV7-9|TRBJ1-1
CASSETGRTEAFF
>TRBV4-1|TRBJ1-4
CASSHTDNPNEKLFF
>TRBV5-1|TRBJ1-2
CASSLWETGHGYTF
>TRBV2|TRBJ2-5
CASRTSGGSQETQYF
>TRBV5-8|TRBJ2-2
CASSLLVWLGGGSNTGELFF
>TRBV5-1|TRBJ1-3
CASSFGGFGNTIYF
>TRBV3-1/TRBV3-2|TRBJ1-5
CASSQGIGQPQHF
>TRBV6-2/TRBV6-3|TRBJ2-5
CASSDDRGLMETQYF
>TRBV27|TRBJ1-5
CASSLSSDNQPQHF
>TRBV5-6|TRBJ2-2
CASSPDRTNTGELFF
>TRBV4-1|TRBJ2-1
CASSQDQGLSNEQFF
>TRBV7-2|TRBJ1-1
CASSLATGTGGQGF
>TRBV2|TRBJ1-5
CASSLDRVGLQPQHF
>TRBV7-6|TRBJ2-2
CASSLNPPPTSGFTGELFF
>TRBV6-5|TRBJ2-2
CASSRGSGELFF
>TRBV7-3|TRBJ2-2
CASSAGDAGELFF
>TRBV7-8|TRBJ2-7
CASSLAPWLVPAEQYF
>TRBV4-1|TRBJ2-1
CASSRSGRGSSYNEQFF
>TRBV29-1|TRBJ2-7
CSVDFSGAAVEQYF
>TRBV12-3/TRBV12-4|TRBJ1-4
CASVSRVNEKLFF
>TRBV6-6|TRBJ1-2
CASSTGQENYGYTF
>TRBV29-1|TRBJ1-2
CSVEGLRGYGYTF
>TRBV5-8|TRBJ2-3
CASPPGTQYF
>TRBV7-9|TRBJ2-1
CASSLDGESSEQFF
>TRBV20-1|TRBJ1-1
CSALLGQGAFF
>TRBV10-3|TRBJ1-2
CAIMRGPVYGYTF
>TRBV10-1|TRBJ2-1
CASSESGTRDNEQFF
>TRBV12-3/TRBV12-4|TRBJ1-1
CATGTGGNTEAFF
>TRBV7-8|TRBJ1-5
CASSLGFGDRDFSNQPQHF
>TRBV5-6|TRBJ2-7
CASSLGSGDEQYF
>TRBV28|TRBJ1-2
CASIPPGQGISGYTF
>TRBV19|TRBJ1-3
CASTVRFGTAHGNTIYF
>TRBV10-3|TRBJ1-4
CAISRTGPLDNEKLFF
>TRBV6-5|TRBJ1-2
CASSYQGRYDGYTF
>TRBV9|TRBJ2-7
CASRDDRTQYF
>TRBV29-1|TRBJ2-5
CSVAGGQETQYF
>TRBV10-3|TRBJ1-2
CAISVDRNNYGYTF
>TRBV24-1|TRBJ2-3
CATSDSRATDTQYF
>TRBV19|TRBJ1-1
CASSIISWTGKNTEAFF
>TRBV2|TRBJ1-1
CASSEEAANTEAFF